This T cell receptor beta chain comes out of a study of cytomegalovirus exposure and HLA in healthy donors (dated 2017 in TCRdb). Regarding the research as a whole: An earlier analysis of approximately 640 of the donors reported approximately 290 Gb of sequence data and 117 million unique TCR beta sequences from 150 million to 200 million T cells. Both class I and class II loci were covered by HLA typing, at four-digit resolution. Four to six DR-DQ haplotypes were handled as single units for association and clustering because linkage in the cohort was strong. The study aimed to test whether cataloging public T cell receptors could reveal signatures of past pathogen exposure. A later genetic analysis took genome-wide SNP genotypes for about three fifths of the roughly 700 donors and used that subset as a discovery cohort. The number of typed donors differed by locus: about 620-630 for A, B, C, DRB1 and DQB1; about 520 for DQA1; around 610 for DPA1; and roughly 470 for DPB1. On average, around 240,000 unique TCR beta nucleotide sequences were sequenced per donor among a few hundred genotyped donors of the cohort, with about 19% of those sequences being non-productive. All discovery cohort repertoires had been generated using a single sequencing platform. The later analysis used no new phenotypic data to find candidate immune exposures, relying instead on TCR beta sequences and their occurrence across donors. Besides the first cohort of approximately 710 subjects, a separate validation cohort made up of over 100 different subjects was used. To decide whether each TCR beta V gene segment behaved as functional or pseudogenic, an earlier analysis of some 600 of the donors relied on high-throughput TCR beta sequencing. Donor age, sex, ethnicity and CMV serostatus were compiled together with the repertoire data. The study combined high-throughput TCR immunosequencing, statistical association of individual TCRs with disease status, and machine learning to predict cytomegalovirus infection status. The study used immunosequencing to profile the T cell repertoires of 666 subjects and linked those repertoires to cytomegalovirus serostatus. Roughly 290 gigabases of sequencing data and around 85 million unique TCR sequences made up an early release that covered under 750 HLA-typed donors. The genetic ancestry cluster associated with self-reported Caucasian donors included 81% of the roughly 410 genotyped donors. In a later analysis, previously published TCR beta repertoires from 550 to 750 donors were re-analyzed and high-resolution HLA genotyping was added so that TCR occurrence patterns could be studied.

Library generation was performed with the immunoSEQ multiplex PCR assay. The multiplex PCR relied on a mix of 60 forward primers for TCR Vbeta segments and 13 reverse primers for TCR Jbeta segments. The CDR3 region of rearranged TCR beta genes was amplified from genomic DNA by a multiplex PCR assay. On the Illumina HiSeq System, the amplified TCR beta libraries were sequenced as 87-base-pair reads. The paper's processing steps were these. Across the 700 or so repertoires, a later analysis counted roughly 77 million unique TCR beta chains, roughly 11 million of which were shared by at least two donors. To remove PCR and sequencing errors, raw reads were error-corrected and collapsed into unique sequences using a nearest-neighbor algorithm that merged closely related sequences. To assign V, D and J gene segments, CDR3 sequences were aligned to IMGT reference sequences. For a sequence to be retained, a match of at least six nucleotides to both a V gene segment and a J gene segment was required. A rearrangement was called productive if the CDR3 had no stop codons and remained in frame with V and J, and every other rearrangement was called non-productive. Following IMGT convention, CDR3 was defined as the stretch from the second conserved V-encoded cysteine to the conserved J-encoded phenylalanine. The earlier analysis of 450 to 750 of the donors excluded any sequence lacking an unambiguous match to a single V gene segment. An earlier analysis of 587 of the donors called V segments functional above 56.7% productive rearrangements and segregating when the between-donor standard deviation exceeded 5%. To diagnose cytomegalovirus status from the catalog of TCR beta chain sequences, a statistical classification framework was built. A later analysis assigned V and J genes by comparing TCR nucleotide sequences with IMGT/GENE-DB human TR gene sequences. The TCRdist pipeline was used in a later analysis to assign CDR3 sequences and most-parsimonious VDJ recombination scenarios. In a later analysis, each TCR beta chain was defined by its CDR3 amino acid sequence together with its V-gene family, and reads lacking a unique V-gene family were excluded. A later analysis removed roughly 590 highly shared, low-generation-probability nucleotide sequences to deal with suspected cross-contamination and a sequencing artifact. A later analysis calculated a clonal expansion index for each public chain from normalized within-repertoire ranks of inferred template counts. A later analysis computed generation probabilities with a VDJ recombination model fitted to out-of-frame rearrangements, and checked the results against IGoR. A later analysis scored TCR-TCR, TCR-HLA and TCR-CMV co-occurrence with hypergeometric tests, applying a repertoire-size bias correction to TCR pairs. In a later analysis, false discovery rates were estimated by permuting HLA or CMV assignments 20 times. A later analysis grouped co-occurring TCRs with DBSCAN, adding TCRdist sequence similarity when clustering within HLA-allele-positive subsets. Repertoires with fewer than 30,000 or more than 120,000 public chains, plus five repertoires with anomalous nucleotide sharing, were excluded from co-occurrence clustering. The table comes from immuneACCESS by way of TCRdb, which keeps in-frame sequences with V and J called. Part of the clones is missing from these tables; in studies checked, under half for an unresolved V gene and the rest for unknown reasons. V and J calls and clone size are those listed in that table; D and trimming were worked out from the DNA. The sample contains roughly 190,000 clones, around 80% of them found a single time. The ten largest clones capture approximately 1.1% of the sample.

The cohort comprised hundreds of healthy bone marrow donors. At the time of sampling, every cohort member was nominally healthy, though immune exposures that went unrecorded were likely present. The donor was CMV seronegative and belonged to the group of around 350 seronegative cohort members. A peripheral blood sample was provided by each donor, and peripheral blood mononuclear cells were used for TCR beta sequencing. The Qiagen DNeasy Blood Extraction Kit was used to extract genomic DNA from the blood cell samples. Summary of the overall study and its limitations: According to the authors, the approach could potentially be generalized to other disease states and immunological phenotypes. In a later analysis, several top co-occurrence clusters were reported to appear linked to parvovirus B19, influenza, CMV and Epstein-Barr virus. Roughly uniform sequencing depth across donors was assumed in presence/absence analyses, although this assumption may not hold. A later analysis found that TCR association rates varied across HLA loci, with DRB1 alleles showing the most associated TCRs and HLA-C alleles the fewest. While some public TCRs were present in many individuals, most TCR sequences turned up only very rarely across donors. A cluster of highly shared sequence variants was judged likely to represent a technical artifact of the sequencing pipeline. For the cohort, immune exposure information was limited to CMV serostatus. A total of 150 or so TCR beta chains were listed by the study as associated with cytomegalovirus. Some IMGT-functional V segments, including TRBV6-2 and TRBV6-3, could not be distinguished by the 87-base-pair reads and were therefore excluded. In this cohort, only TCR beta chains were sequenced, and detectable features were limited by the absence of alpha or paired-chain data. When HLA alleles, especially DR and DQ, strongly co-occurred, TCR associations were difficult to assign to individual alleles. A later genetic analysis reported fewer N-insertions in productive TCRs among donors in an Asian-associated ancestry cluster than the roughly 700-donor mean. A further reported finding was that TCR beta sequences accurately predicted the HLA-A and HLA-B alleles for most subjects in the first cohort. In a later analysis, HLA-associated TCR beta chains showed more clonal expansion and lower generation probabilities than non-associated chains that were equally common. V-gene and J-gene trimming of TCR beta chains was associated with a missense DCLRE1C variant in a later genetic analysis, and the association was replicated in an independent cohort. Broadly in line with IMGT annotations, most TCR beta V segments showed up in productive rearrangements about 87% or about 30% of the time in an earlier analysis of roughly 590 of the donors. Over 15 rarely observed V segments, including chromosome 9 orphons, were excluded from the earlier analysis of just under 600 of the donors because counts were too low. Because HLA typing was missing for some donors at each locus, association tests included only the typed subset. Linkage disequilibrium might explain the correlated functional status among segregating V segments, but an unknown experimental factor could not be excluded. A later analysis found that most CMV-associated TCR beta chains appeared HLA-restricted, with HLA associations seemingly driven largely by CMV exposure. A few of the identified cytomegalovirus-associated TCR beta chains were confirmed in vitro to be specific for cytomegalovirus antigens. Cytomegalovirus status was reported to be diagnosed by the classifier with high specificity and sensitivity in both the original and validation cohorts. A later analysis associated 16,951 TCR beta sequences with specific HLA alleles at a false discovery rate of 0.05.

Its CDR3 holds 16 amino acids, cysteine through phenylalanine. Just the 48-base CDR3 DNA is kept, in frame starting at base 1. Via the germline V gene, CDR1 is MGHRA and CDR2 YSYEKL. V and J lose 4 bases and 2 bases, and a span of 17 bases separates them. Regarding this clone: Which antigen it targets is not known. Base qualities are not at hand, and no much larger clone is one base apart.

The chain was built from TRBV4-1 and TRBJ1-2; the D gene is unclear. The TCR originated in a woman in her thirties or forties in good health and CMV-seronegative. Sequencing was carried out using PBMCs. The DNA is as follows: TGCGCCAGCAGCCCGACCCCGGACGGAGGGAACTATGGCTACACCTTC. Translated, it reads CASSPTPDGGNYGYTF.